Each of the 27 T cell receptor beta chains below was sequenced from the same sample in a study of cytomegalovirus exposure and HLA in healthy donors. The primer mix had 60 Vbeta and 13 Jbeta primers. Clones were read by immunoSEQ multiplex PCR, and TCRdb kept only the in-frame ones, dropping some. The sample includes about 120,000 clones, around four fifths of them seen just once. The sample consisted of PBMCs. The receptors here all came from a man aged 18 to 30 in good health and CMV-seropositive.

The DNA of the CDR3 is TGTGCCACCAGCAGGGGGACAGCTAATGAAAAACTGTTTTTT. This sequence encodes CATSRGTANEKLFF. V and J are TRBV15 and TRBJ1-4; 7 bases fit TRBD1. CDR3 length: 14 residues. Trimming cost V 3 bases and J 3 bases; bases outside gene matches: 1. The V gene's germline CDR1 is LNHNV and CDR2 YYDKDF (reference sequence).

This clone was observed a single time. This chain uses TRBV28 with TRBJ1-1; maybe TRBD1 (6 bases). Per germline, CDR1 MDHEN and CDR2 SYDVKM. Trimming took 5 bases from V and 5 from J, leaving 18 bases between them. The CDR3 has 15 amino acids. The CDR3 region is CASSLDHTGLTEAFF. CDR3 DNA sequence: TGTGCCAGCAGTCTGGACCATACAGGGCTTACTGAAGCTTTCTTT.

V gene TRBV5-1 combines with J gene TRBJ1-3; TRBD1 aligns across 10 bases. This CDR3 is built from 15 residues. V shed 3 bases and J 4 bases; nucleotides not matched to a gene: 4. Germline V CDR1 and CDR2: SGHRS, YFSETQ. CDR3 protein: CASSYDRGRGNTIYF. Here the CDR3 DNA reads TGCGCCAGCAGCTACGACAGGGGGCGAGGAAACACCATATATTTT. Complete variable domain (other parts from reference TRBV5-1 and TRBJ1-3): KAGVTQTPRYLIKTRGQQVTLSCSPISGHRSVSWYQQTPGQGLQFLFEYFSETQRNKGNFPGRFSGRQFSNSRSEMNVSTLELGDSALYLCASSYDRGRGNTIYFGEGSWLTVV.

The genes are TRBV10-2 and TRBJ2-1; 7 bases line up with TRBD2. Unmatched junction bases numbered 6, after V lost 5 bases and J lost 2 bases. This CDR3 spans 15 amino acids. The V gene's germline CDR1 is WSHSY and CDR2 SAAADI. The chain's CDR3 is CASSQISGAYNEQFF. Written as DNA, the CDR3 is TGCGCCAGCAGTCAAATCAGCGGGGCCTACAATGAGCAGTTCTTC.

The chain has TRBV5-4 and TRBJ2-1; D is undetermined. The germline gives CDR1 SGHNT, CDR2 YYREEE (reference sequence). Trimming stripped 0 bases from V and 5 bases from J, with 12 bases between. There are 15 residues in the CDR3. CDR3 coding DNA: TGTGCCAGCAGCTTGGTAGCCTTAGCTCACAATGAGCAGTTCTTC. Translating it yields CASSLVALAHNEQFF. Looking up the rest from reference TRBV5-4 and TRBJ2-1 gives the full variable domain: ETGVTQSPTHLIKTRGQQVTLRCSSQSGHNTVSWYQQALGQGPQFIFQYYREEENGRGNFPPRFSGLQFPNYSSELNVNALELDDSALYLCASSLVALAHNEQFFGPGTRLTVL.

The chain employs TRBV5-4 and TRBJ1-1, with D unresolved. CDR1 and CDR2 from the germline V gene are SGHNT and YYREEE (reference sequence). Trimming took off 0 bases at V and 1 base at J, with 4 bases between the two ends. The CDR3 spans 13 residues. The CDR3 sequence is CASSLVKNTEAFF. DNA of the CDR3: TGTGCCAGCAGCTTGGTCAAGAACACTGAAGCTTTCTTT. The full variable domain, completed using reference TRBV5-4 and TRBJ1-1, is ETGVTQSPTHLIKTRGQQVTLRCSSQSGHNTVSWYQQALGQGPQFIFQYYREEENGRGNFPPRFSGLQFPNYSSELNVNALELDDSALYLCASSLVKNTEAFFGQGTRLTVV.

This rearrangement joins TRBV5-4 to TRBJ1-2, with TRBD1 identical over 7 bases. The CDR3 runs 17 residues. Germline V gene data show CDR1 as SGHNT and CDR2 as YYREEE (reference sequence). V gave up 5 bases and J gave up 6 bases; unmatched junction bases: 19. The CDR3 bases are TGTGCCAGCAGACATACAGGGGCAGGAGATGGTTCCCATGGCTACACCTTC. The encoded protein is CASRHTGAGDGSHGYTF.

The genes are TRBV7-8 and TRBJ2-3; no firm D call. Germline CDR1 is SGHVS and CDR2 is FQNEAQ. CDR3 length: 15 residues. V lost 2 bases, J lost 1 base, and 10 bases lay in between. The DNA for the CDR3 is TGTGCCAGCAGCTTACCCGCGGCTGGCACAGATACGCAGTATTTT. Residues: CASSLPAAGTDTQYF.

The chain carries TRBV7-6 and TRBJ2-2; D is unclear. With 2 bases removed from V and 6 bases from J, the gap between germline ends came to 13 bases. Germline CDR1 SGHVS, CDR2 FNYEAQ. The CDR3 is 15 amino acids. The CDR3 is CASSLILRPAGELFF. The CDR3 region has the DNA TGTGCCAGCAGCTTAATCTTGCGGCCCGCCGGGGAGCTGTTTTTT.

Comment on this clone: A read error may produce the germline difference seen at one junction end. The sample has other DNA sequences that encode this CDR3 too. CDR3 sequence (DNA): TGCGCCACCAGCAGTGAGGGTGTCACCTACAATGAGCAGTTCTTC. Translated, it gives CATSSEGVTYNEQFF. The genes are TRBV15 and TRBJ2-1, with D possibly being TRBD2 (5 bases). CDR1 LNHNV and CDR2 YYDKDF come from the germline V gene (reference sequence). This CDR3 has 15 amino acids.

The chain uses TRBV7-9 and TRBJ2-4, with 7 bases identical to TRBD1. Trimming removed 5 bases from V and 3 bases from J; junction bases left unmatched: 10. Looked up from germline, CDR1 is SEHNR and CDR2 is FQNEAQ (reference sequence). The CDR3 has 16 amino acids. As DNA, the CDR3 is TGTGCCAGCAGCCCCATCACAGGGGTAGGCAAAAACATTCAGTACTTC. This translates into CASSPITGVGKNIQYF.

The chain uses TRBV7-5 and TRBJ1-5. TRBV7-5 is shown as a pseudogene. The CDR3 contains 15 residues. The DNA of the CDR3 is TGTGCCAGAAGCTCCCGAGGGGGGGGCAATCAGCCCCAGCATTTT. It translates to CARSSRGGGNQPQHF.

The J gene is TRBJ2-7, the V gene TRBV4-1, with unresolved D. The germline V gene encodes CDR1 MGHRA and CDR2 YSYEKL. Trimming shortened V by 4 bases and J by 0 bases, and 13 bases separated the two germline ends. CDR3 size: 15 residues. The CDR3 sequence is CASSLRGPSSYEQYF. CDR3 sequence (DNA): TGCGCCAGCAGCCTTCGTGGGCCGAGCTCCTACGAGCAGTACTTC.

This clone was recorded only once. This chain links TRBV19 with TRBJ2-6; D is unresolved. The CDR3 contains 14 residues. Germline V gene sequence: CDR1 LNHDA, CDR2 SQIVND (reference sequence). V dropped 1 base and J dropped 12 bases, with 13 bases sitting between them. The CDR3 is CASSIAGLGTVLTF. DNA for the CDR3: TGTGCCAGTAGTATAGCTGGGCTTGGTACCGTCCTGACTTTC.

A few counts support this clone. The CDR3 nucleotides are TGTGCCAGTAGTAGGGGCTTTACCCAGGATACGCAGTATTTT. This sequence encodes CASSRGFTQDTQYF. The chain recombines TRBV19 with TRBJ2-3; the D gene is possibly TRBD1 (5 bases). Germline V gene data show CDR1 as LNHDA and CDR2 as SQIVND (reference sequence). The CDR3 extends over 14 amino acids. Trimming removed 4 bases from V and 6 bases from J, with 14 bases in between.

The rearrangement joins TRBV6-6 to TRBJ2-1, with a possible D match to TRBD2 (5 bases). The CDR3 sequence is 14 residues long. Germline assignment: CDR1 MNHNY and CDR2 SVGAGI (reference sequence). Trimming took 8 bases from V and 4 from J, leaving 15 bases between them. The CDR3 sequence is CASSPGNPYNEQFF. CDR3 sequence (DNA): TGTGCCAGCTCACCGGGGAACCCATACAATGAGCAGTTCTTC.

The rearrangement links TRBV9 to TRBJ2-2, with 9 bases matching TRBD2. Germline CDR1 reads SGDLS; CDR2 reads YYNGEE. V shed 4 bases, J shed 5 bases, and the junction held 9 bases outside the gene matches. The CDR3 length is 16 residues. The CDR3 DNA reads TGTGCCAGCAGCACAGGCCCTAGCGGGGAAACCGGGGAGCTGTTTTTT. Translation: CASSTGPSGETGELFF. The full variable domain, in which reference TRBV9 and TRBJ2-2 provide the parts outside the CDR3, is DSGVTQTPKHLITATGQRVTLRCSPRSGDLSVYWYQQSLDQGLQFLIQYYNGEERAKGNILERFSAQQFPDLHSELNLSSLELGDSALYFCASSTGPSGETGELFFGEGSRLTVL.

This chain uses TRBV28 with TRBJ1-1; 10 bases fit TRBD1. J was trimmed by 3 bases and V by 3 bases; bases with no gene match: 4. Germline values: CDR1 MDHEN, CDR2 SYDVKM. CDR3 size: 15 residues. CDR3 DNA sequence: TGTGCCAGCAGTTTCCCTGGACAGGGGGACACTGAAGCTTTCTTT. Translating it yields CASSFPGQGDTEAFF.

The J gene is TRBJ2-1, the V gene TRBV2; 7 positions agree with TRBD2. The J segment lost 7 bases and the V segment lost 7 bases, leaving 7 bases of the junction unmatched. Looked up from germline, CDR1 is SNHLY and CDR2 is FYNNEI. This CDR3 is built from 13 residues. CDR3 nucleotide sequence: TGTGCCAGCATGCCGGGGGGAAGGAATGAGCAGTTCTTC. Protein sequence: CASMPGGRNEQFF.

The chain is built from TRBV6-1 and TRBJ2-2, with D possibly matching TRBD1 (6 bases). V shed 2 bases and J shed 6 bases, with 10 bases lying between them. CDR1 is MNHNS, CDR2 SASEGT, per germline. The CDR3 contains 14 residues. CDR3 DNA: TGTGCCAGCAGTGAACAACAGGGCGCCGGGGAGCTGTTTTTT. It codes for CASSEQQGAGELFF.

This rearrangement joins TRBV18 to TRBJ1-4, with D hard to call. Looked up from germline, CDR1 is KGHSH and CDR2 is LQKENI. V was pared by 2 bases and J by 4 bases, with 11 bases between. CDR3 size: 15 residues. The CDR3 DNA follows: TGTGCCAGCTCACCAGAACAGTTTATTAATGAAAAACTGTTTTTT. Encoded protein: CASSPEQFINEKLFF.

The chain's CDR3 is CASRPWAGGFDEQYF. The CDR3 nucleotides are TGTGCCAGCAGGCCTTGGGCGGGGGGGTTCGACGAGCAGTACTTC. The chain carries TRBV6-5 and TRBJ2-7, with 9 bases aligning to TRBD2. Germline trimming cut 6 bases from V and 5 bases from J; bases unmatched to any gene: 11. CDR1 and CDR2 from the germline V gene are MNHEY and SVGAGI. The CDR3 length is 15 residues.

This clone was seen a single time. The rearrangement joins TRBV16 to TRBJ2-1; D may be TRBD1 (6 bases). V was clipped by 0 bases and J by 2 bases, with 14 bases between them. Germline CDR1 reads KGHSY; CDR2 reads FQNENV. The CDR3 extends over 17 amino acids. This CDR3 reads CASSQSGRGSPYNEQFF. In DNA form, the CDR3 reads TGTGCCAGCAGCCAATCGGGCAGGGGATCCCCCTACAATGAGCAGTTCTTC.

The chain links TRBV19 to TRBJ1-5; TRBD1 agrees at 7 bases. This CDR3 comprises 14 residues. V dropped 3 bases and J dropped 6; count of bases not matched to a gene: 5. Per the germline V gene, CDR1 is LNHDA and CDR2 is SQIVND (reference sequence). The CDR3 DNA reads as TGTGCCAGTAGTATGGCAGGGGGAGGTCAGCCCCAGCATTTT. Its protein is CASSMAGGGQPQHF.

The chain recombines TRBV19 with TRBJ2-7; 8 nucleotides align to TRBD1. This CDR3 is built from 15 residues. CDR1 is LNHDA and CDR2 is SQIVND in the germline V gene (reference sequence). Trimming removed 4 bases from V and 3 bases from J; junction bases left unmatched: 8. The CDR3 DNA is TGTGCCAGTAGTAGCCCGGGACAGGTTCTCTACGAGCAGTACTTC. Amino acids: CASSSPGQVLYEQYF. Supplemented by reference TRBV19 and TRBJ2-7, the full variable domain reads DGGITQSPKYLFRKEGQNVTLSCEQNLNHDAMYWYRQDPGQGLRLIYYSQIVNDFQKGDIAEGYSVSREKKESFPLTVTSAQKNPTAFYLCASSSPGQVLYEQYFGPGTRLTVT.

The gene calls are TRBV6-6 and TRBJ2-1; 11 bases are shared with TRBD2. This CDR3 spans 15 amino acids. V was clipped by 0 bases and J by 5 bases; unmatched bases: 0. The V gene's germline CDR1 is MNHNY and CDR2 SVGAGI (reference sequence). CDR3 coding DNA: TGTGCCAGCAGTTACTCACTAGCGGGGGACAATGAGCAGTTCTTC. Amino acid sequence: CASSYSLAGDNEQFF.

This clone was seen a handful of times. This chain uses TRBV5-1 with TRBJ2-2; TRBD2 matches 10 bases. Germline trimming cut 0 bases from V and 5 bases from J; bases unmatched to any gene: 7. This CDR3 spans 17 amino acids. The germline V gene encodes CDR1 SGHRS and CDR2 YFSETQ. CDR3 nucleotide sequence: TGCGCCAGCAGCTTGGCAGCGGGGGGGGCGGGGACCGGGGAGCTGTTTTTT. Amino acids: CASSLAAGGAGTGELFF.